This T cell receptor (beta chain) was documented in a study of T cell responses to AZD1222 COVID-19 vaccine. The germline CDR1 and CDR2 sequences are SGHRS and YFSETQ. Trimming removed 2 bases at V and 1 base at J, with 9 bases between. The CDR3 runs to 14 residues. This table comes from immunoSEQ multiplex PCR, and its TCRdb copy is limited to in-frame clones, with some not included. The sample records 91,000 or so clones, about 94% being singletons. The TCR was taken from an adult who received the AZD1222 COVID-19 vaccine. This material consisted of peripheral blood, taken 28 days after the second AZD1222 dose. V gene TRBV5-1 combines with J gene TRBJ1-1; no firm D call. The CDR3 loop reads CASSFTARNTEAFF. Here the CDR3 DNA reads TGCGCCAGCAGCTTCACCGCCCGGAACACTGAAGCTTTCTTT. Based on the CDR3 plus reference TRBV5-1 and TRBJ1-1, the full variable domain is KAGVTQTPRYLIKTRGQQVTLSCSPISGHRSVSWYQQTPGQGLQFLFEYFSETQRNKGNFPGRFSGRQFSNSRSEMNVSTLELGDSALYLCASSFTARNTEAFFGQGTRLTVV.